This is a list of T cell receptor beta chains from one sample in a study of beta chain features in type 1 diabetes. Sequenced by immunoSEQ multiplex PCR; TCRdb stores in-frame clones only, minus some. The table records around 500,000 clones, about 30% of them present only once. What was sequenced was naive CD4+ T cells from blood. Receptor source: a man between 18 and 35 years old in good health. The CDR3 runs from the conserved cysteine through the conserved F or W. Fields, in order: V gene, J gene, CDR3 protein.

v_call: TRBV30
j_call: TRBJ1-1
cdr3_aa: CAWSVLQGGTEAFF

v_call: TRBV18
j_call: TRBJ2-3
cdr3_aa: CASSPFTDTQYF

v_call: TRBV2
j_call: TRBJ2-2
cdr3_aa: CASREMNTGELFF

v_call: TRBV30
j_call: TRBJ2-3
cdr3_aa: CAWSSSGSLRRSDTQYF

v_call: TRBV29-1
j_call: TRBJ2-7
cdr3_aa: CSVLPDNHEQYF

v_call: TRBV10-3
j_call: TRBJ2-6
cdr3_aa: CAITGGFYGANVLTF

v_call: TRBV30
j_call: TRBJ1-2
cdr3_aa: CAWSVGGGYTF

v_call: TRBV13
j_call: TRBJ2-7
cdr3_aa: CASSLNRAHEQYF

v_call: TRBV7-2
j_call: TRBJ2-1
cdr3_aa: CASSTDYLNEQFF

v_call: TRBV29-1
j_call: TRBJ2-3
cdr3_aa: CSVDTLATTDTQYF

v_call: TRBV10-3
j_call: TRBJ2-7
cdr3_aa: CATSSNSYEQYF

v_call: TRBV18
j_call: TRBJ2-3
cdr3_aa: CASSPLADSTDTQYF

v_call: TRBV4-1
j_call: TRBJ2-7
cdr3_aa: CASSRVSPGSSYEQYF

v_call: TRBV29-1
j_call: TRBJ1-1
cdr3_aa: CSVVPVRNTEAFF

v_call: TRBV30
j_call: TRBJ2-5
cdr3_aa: CAWRRTSETQYF

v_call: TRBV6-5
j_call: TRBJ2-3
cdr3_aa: CASSYPTTGIVDTQYF

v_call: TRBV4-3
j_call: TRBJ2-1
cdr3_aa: CASSQALAGGEPIYNEQFF

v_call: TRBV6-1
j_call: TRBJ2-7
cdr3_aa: CASSEFYEQYF

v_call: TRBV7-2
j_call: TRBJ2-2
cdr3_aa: CATGVWTGELFF

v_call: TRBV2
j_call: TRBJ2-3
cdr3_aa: CASSLNGGEEDTQYF

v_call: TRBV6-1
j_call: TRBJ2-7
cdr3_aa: CASSELGQGYLLQYF

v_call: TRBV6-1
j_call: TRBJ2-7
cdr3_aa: CASSEAGATYEQYF

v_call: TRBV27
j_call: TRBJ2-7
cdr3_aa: CASRERGGRQYF

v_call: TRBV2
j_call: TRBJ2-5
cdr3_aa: CASSEVRETQYF

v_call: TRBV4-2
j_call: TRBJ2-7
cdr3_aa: CASSQATRDYEQYF

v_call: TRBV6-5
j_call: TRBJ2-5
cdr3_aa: CASSLWGEQETQYF

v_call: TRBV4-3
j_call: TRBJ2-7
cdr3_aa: CASSQEAGATYEQYF

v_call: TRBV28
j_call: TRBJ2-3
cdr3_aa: CASSLLGDTQYF

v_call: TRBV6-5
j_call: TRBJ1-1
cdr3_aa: CASSWERGTEAFF

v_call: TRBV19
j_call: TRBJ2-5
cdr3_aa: CASRQTGALQETQYF

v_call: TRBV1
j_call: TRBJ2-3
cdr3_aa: CPSLARERRDTQYF

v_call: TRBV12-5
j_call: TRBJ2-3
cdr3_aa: CASGSGLAFTDTQYF

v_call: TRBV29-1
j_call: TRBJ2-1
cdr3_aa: CSVASYNEQFF

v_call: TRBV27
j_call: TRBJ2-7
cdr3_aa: CASSLQPGAYEQYF

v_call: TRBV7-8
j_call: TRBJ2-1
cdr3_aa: CASSPERVPYNEQFF

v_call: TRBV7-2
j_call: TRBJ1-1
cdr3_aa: CASSLGGAGGAEAFF

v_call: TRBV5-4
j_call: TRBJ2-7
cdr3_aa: CASSKDRSGYEQYF

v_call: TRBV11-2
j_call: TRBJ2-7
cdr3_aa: CASSLVGFRDEQYF

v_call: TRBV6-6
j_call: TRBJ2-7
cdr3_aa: CASSYSGEYEQYF

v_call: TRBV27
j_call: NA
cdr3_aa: CASSEQGYRSYEQYF

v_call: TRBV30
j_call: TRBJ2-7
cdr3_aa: CAWRADRVYYEQYF

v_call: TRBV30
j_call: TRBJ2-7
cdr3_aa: CAWSHTGRARQYF

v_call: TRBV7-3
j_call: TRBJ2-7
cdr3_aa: CASSLKGGTYEQYF

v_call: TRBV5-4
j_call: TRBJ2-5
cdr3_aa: CASSSQGQETQYF

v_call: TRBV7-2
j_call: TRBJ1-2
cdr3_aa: CASSLASGADGYTF

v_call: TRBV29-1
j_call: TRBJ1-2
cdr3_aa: CSVAVGGAGYGYTF

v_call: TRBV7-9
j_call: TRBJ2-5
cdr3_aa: CASSFVGTSGVQETQYF

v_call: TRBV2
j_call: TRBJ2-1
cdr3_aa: CASRVDRVGGTEQFF

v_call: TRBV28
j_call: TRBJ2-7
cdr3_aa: CASSFGGTYEQYF

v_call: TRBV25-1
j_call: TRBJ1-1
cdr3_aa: CASSEYGSGRTEAFF

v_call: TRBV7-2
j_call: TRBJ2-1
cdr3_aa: CASSLGIARHNEQFF

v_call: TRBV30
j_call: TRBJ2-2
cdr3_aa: CAWSVSRTGNTGELFF

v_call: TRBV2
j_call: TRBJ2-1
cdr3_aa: CASTSGPVNEQFF

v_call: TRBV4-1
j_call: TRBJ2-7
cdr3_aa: CASSPEKGYEQYF

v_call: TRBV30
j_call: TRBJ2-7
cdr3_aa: CAWKGGGDEQYF

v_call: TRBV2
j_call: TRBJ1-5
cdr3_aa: CASSEDGTDSNQPQHF

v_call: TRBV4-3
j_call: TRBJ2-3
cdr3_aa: CASSQVGAHSTDTQYF

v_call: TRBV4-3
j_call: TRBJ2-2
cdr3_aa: CASSQDNGVTGELFF

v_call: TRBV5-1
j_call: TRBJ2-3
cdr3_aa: CASSWTADTQYF